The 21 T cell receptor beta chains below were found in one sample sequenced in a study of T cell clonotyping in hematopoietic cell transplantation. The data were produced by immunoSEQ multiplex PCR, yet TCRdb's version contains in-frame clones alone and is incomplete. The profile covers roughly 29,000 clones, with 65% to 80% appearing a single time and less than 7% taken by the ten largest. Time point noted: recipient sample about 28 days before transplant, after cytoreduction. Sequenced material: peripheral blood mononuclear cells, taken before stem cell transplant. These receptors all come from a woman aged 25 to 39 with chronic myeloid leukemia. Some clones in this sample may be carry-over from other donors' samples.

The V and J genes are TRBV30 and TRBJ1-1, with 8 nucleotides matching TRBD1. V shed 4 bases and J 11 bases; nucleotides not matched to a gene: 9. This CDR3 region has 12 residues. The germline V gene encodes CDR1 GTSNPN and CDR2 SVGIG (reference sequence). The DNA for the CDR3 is TGTGCCTGGACGCCGCAGGACAGGGCGGCTTTCTTT. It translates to CAWTPQDRAAFF.

For the CDR3, the DNA is TGTGCCAGCAACGACAGGACTGGAAACACCATATATTTT. Its translation: CASNDRTGNTIYF. The gene calls are TRBV5-4 and TRBJ1-3; D is perhaps TRBD1 (6 bases). Germline CDR1 SGHNT, CDR2 YYREEE (reference sequence). This CDR3 comprises 13 residues. The V gene lost 6 bases and the J gene lost 2 bases, with 9 bases spanning the gap.

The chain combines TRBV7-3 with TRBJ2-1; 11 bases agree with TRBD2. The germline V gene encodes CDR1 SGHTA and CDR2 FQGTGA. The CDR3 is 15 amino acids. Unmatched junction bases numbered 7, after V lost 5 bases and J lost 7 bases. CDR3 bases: TGTGCCAGCAGCCCCTTAGCGGGGGGGCTTAATGAGCAGTTCTTC. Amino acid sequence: CASSPLAGGLNEQFF. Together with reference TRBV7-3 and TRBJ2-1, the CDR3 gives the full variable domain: GAGVSQTPSNKVTEKGKYVELRCDPISGHTALYWYRQSLGQGPEFLIYFQGTGAADDSGLPNDRFFAVRPEGSVSTLKIQRTERGDSAVYLCASSPLAGGLNEQFFGPGTRLTVL.

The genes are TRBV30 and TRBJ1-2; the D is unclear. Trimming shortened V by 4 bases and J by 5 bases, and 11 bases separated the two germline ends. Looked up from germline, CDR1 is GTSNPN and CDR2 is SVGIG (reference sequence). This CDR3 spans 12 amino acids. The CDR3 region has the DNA TGTGCCTGGAAATTTGGACTGTATGGCTACACCTTC. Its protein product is CAWKFGLYGYTF.

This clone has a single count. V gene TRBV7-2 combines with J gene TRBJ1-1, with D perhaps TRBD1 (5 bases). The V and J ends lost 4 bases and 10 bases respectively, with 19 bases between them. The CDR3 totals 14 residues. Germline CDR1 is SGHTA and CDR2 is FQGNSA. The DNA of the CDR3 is TGTGCCAGCAGCTCCGATCTTCAGGGAATTGGAGCTTTCTTT. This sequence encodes CASSSDLQGIGAFF.

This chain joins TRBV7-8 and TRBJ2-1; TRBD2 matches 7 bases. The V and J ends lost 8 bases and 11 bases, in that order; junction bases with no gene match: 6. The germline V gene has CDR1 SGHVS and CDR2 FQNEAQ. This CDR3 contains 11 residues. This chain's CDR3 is CASGGRGQQFF. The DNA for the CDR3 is TGTGCCAGCGGGGGGAGGGGCCAGCAGTTCTTC.

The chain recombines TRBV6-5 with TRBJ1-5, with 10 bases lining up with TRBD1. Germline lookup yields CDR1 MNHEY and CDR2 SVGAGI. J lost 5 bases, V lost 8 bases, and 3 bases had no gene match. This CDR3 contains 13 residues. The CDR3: CASRQGAHQPQHF. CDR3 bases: TGTGCCAGCCGACAGGGGGCTCATCAGCCCCAGCATTTT.

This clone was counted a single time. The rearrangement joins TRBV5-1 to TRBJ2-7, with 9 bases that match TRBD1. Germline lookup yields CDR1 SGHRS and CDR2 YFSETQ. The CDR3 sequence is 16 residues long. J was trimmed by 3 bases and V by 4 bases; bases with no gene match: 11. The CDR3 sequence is CASSPKPGQGIYEQYF. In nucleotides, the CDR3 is TGCGCCAGCAGCCCAAAACCGGGACAGGGCATCTACGAGCAGTACTTC. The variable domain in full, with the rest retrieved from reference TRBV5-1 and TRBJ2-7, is KAGVTQTPRYLIKTRGQQVTLSCSPISGHRSVSWYQQTPGQGLQFLFEYFSETQRNKGNFPGRFSGRQFSNSRSEMNVSTLELGDSALYLCASSPKPGQGIYEQYFGPGTRLTVT.

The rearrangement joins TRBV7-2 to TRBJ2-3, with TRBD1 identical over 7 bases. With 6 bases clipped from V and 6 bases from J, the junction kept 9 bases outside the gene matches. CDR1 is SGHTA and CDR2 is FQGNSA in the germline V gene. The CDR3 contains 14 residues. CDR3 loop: CASRQDRLSDTQYF. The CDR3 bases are TGTGCCAGCAGACAGGACAGGCTCTCGGATACGCAGTATTTT.

The CDR3 DNA follows: TGTGCCAGCAGCGTAGGACTAGCGGGGGGACCAAACACCGGGGAGCTGTTTTTT. Protein sequence: CASSVGLAGGPNTGELFF. This chain joins TRBV9 and TRBJ2-2; 13 nucleotides align to TRBD2. Germline V gene data show CDR1 as SGDLS and CDR2 as YYNGEE. The CDR3 has 18 residues. The ends lost 0 bases at V and 2 bases at J; junction bases unmatched: 4.

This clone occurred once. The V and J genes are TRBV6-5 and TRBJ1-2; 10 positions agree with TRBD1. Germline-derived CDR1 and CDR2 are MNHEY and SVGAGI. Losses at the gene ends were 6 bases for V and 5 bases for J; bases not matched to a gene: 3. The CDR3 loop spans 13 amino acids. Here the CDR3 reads CASSRTGGYGYTF. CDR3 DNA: TGTGCCAGCAGCAGGACAGGGGGATATGGCTACACCTTC.

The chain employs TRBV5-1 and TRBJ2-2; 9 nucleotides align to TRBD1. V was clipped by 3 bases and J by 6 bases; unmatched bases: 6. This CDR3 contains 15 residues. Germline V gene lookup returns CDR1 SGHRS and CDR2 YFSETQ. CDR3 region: CASSWGTGRSGELFF. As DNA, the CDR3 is TGCGCCAGCAGCTGGGGGACAGGGAGGTCCGGGGAGCTGTTTTTT.

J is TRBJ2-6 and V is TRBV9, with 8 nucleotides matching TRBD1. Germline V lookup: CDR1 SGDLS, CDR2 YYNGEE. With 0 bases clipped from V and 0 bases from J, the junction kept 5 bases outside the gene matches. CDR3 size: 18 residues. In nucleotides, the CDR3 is TGTGCCAGCAGCGTAGAAGGGACAGGTTCCTCTGGGGCCAACGTCCTGACTTTC. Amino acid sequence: CASSVEGTGSSGANVLTF.

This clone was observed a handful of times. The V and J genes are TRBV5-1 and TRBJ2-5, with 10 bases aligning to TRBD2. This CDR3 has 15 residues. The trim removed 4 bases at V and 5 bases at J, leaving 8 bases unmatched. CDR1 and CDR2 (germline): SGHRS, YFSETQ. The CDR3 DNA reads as TGCGCCAGCAGCCCCGTAGCGGGGGGTAGGGAGACCCAGTACTTC. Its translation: CASSPVAGGRETQYF.

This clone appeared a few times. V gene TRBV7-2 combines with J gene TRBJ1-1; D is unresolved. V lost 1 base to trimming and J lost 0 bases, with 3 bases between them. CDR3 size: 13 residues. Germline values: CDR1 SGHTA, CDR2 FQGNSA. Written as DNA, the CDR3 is TGTGCCAGCAGCTTAGGAATGAACACTGAAGCTTTCTTT. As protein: CASSLGMNTEAFF.

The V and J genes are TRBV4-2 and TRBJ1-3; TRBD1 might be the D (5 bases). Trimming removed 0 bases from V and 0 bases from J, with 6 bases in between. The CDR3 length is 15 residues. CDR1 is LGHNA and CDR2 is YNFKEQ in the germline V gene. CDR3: CASSQDQGSGNTIYF. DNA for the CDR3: TGTGCCAGCAGCCAAGATCAGGGCTCTGGAAACACCATATATTTT.

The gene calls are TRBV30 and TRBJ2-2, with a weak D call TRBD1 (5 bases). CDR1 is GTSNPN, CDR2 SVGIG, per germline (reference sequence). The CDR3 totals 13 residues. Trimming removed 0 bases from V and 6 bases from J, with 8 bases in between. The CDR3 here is CAWSVGAPGELFF. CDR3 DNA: TGTGCCTGGAGTGTAGGGGCCCCCGGGGAGCTGTTTTTT.

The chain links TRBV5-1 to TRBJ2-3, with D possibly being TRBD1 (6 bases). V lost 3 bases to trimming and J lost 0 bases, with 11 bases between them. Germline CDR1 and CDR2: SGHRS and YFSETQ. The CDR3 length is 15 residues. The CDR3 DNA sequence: TGCGCCAGCAGCTCGACAGGAGAAAGCACAGATACGCAGTATTTT. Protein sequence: CASSSTGESTDTQYF.

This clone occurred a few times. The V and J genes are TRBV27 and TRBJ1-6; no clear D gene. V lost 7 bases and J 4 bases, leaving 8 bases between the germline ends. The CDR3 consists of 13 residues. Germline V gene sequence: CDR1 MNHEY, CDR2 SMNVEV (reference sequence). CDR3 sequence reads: CASKEGYNSPLHF. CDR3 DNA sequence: TGTGCCAGCAAGGAAGGATATAATTCACCCCTCCACTTT.

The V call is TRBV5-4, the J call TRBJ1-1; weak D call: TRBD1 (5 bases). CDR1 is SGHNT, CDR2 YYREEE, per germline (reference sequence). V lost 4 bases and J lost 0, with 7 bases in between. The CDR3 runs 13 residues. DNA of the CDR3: TGTGCCAGCAGCCCACAGGTGAACACTGAAGCTTTCTTT. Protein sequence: CASSPQVNTEAFF.

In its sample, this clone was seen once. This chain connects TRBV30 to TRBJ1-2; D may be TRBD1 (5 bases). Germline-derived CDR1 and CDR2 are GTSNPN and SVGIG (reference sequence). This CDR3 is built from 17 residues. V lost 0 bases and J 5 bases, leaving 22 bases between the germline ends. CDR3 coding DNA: TGTGCCTGGAGTGTACTGCTCGCGGGGGAACCGTTATATGGCTACACCTTC. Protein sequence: CAWSVLLAGEPLYGYTF.